This paragraph reports one T cell receptor (beta chain). Germline V gene lookup returns CDR1 LGHNA and CDR2 YNFKEQ. The CDR3 length is 16 residues. J gave up 2 bases and V 5 bases, and 9 bases lay outside the gene matches. Version v3.0 of the immunoSEQ assay was performed at survey level. Using immunoSEQ multiplex PCR, the repertoire was profiled, and TCRdb retains in-frame clones only, with some absent. This repertoire shows 17,000 or so clones, 75% to 95% found once; its top ten account for 8.9%. These data originate in a study of long-term antiretroviral therapy in people with HIV. The sequence derives from a man in his fifties or sixties with HIV. The rearrangement joins TRBV4-2 to TRBJ2-3, with 8 bases identical to TRBD2. The source material was unsorted PBMCs, sampled 0.3 years after starting antiretroviral therapy. The CDR3 spells CASSFRGRPHTDTQYF. In nucleotides, the CDR3 is TGTGCCAGCAGCTTCCGCGGGAGGCCCCACACAGATACGCAGTATTTT.